This TCR beta chain was sequenced during a study of T cell responses to AZD1222 COVID-19 vaccine. The CDR3 is 16 residues long. The germline V gene encodes CDR1 MDHEN and CDR2 SYDVKM. V dropped 5 bases and J dropped 0; count of bases not matched to a gene: 6. Generated by immunoSEQ multiplex PCR, the TCRdb table keeps only in-frame clones and is missing some. The sample contains around 150,000 clones, 85% to 95% of which appear only once. This clone appeared once. This TCR was recovered from an adult in good health. The chain is built from TRBV28 and TRBJ1-2, with 10 bases fitting TRBD1. This specimen was peripheral blood, taken on day 0 of AZD1222 vaccination. This CDR3 is CASSPDRGHTNYGYTF. CDR3 bases: TGTGCCAGCAGTCCCGACAGGGGGCACACTAACTATGGCTACACCTTC.